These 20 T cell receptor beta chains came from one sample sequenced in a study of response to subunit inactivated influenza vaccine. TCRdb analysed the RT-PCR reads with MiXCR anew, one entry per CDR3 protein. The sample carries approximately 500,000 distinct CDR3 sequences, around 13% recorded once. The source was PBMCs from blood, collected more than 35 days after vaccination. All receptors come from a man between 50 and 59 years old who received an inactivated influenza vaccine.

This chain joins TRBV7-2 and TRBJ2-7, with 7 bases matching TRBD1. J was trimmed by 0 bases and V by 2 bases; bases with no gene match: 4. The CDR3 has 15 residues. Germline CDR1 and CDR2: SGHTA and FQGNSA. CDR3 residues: CASSLSTGTSYEQYF. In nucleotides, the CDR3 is TGTGCCAGCAGCTTATCGACAGGGACCTCCTACGAGCAGTACTTC.

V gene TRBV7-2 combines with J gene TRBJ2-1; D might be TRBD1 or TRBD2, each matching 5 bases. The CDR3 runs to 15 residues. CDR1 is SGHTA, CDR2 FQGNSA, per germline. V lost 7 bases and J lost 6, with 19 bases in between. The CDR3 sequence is CASTPEGPVPNEQFF. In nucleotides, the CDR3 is TGTGCCAGCACCCCAGAGGGGCCTGTCCCCAATGAGCAGTTCTTC.

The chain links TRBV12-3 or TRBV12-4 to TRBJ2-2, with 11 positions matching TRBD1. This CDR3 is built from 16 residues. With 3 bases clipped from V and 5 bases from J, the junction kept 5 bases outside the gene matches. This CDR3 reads CASSFPGTGGTGELFF. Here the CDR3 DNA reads TGTGCCAGCAGTTTCCCCGGGACAGGGGGAACCGGGGAGCTGTTTTTT.

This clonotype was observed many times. The CDR3 loop reads CASSLLAGFYNEQFF. CDR3 DNA: TGTGCCAGCAGTTTGCTAGCGGGGTTCTACAATGAGCAGTTCTTC. The chain recombines TRBV12-3 or TRBV12-4 with TRBJ2-1, with 9 bases lining up with TRBD2. The V segment lost 3 bases and the J segment 3 bases; nucleotides outside the gene matches: 3. The CDR3 has 15 amino acids.

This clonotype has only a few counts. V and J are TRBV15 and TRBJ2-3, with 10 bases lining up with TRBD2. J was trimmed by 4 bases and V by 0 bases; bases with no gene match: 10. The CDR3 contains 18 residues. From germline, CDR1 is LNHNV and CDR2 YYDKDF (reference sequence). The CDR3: CATSRDLRSGGAADTQYF. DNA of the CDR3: TGTGCCACCAGCAGAGATCTAAGGAGCGGGGGGGCCGCAGATACGCAGTATTTT.

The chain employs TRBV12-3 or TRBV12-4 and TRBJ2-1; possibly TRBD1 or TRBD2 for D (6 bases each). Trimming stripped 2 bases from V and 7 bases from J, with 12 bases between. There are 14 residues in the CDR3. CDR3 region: CASSLWGAINEQFF. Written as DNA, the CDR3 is TGTGCCAGCAGTTTATGGGGGGCAATTAATGAGCAGTTCTTC.

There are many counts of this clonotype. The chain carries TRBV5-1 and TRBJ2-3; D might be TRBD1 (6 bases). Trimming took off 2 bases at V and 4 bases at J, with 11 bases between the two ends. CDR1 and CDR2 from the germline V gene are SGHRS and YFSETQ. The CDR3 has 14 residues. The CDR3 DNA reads TGCGCCAGCAGCTTACAGGGTTTCGCAGATACGCAGTATTTT. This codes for CASSLQGFADTQYF. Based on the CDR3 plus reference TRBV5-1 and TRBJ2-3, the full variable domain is KAGVTQTPRYLIKTRGQQVTLSCSPISGHRSVSWYQQTPGQGLQFLFEYFSETQRNKGNFPGRFSGRQFSNSRSEMNVSTLELGDSALYLCASSLQGFADTQYFGPGTRLTVL.

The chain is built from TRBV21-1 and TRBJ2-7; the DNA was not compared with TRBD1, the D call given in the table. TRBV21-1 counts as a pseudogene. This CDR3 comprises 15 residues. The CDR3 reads CASSPGDEKPYEQYF. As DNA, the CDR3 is TGTGCCAGTTCCCCGGGTGACGAGAAGCCCTACGAGCAGTACTTC.

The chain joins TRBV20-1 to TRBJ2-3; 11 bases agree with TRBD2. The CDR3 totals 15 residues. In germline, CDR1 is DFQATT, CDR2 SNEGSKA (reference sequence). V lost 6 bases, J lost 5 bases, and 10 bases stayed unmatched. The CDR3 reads CSAQKLAGAGDTQYF. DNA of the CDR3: TGCAGTGCGCAAAAACTAGCGGGAGCAGGAGATACGCAGTATTTT.

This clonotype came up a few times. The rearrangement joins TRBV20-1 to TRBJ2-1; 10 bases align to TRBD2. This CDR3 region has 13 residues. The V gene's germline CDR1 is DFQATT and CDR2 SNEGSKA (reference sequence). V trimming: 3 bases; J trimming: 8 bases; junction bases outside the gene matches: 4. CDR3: CSARVSGRHEQFF. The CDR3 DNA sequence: TGCAGTGCTAGGGTTAGCGGGAGGCATGAGCAGTTCTTC.

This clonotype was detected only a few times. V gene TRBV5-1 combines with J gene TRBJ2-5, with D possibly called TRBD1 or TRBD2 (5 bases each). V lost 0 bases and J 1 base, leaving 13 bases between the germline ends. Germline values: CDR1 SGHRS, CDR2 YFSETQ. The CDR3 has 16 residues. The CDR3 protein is CASSLVPGPPQETQYF. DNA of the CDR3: TGCGCCAGCAGCTTGGTTCCGGGACCCCCCCAAGAGACCCAGTACTTC.

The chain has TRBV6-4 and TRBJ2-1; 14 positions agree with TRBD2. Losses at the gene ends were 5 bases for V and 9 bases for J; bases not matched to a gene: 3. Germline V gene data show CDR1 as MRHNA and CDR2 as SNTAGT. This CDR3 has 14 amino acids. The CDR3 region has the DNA TGTGCCAGCAGTATTGGGACTAGCGGGAGTGAGCAGTTCTTC. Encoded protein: CASSIGTSGSEQFF.

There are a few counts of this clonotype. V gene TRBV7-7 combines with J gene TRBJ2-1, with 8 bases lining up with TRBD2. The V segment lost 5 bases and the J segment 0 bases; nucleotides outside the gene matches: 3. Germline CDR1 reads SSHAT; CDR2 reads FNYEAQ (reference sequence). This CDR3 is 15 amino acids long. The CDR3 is CASSPGLASYNEQFF. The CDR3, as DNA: TGTGCCAGCAGCCCAGGACTAGCCTCCTACAATGAGCAGTTCTTC. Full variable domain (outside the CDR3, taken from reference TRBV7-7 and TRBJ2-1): GAGVSQSPRYKVTKRGQDVTLRCDPISSHATLYWYQQALGQGPEFLTYFNYEAQPDKSGLPSDRFSAERPEGSISTLTIQRTEQRDSAMYRCASSPGLASYNEQFFGPGTRLTVL.

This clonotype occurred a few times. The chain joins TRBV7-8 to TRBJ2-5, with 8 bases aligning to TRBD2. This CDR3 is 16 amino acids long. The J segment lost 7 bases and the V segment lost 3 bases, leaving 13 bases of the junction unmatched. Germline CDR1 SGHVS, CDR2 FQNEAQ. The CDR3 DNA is TGTGCCAGCAGCTTGGGACTAGGCGGGTACTGGGGGACCCAGTACTTC. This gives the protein CASSLGLGGYWGTQYF.

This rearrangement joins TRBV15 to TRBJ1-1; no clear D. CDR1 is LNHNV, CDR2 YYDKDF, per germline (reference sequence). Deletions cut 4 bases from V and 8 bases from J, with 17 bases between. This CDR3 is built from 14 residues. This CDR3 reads CATSNPIGGAEAFF. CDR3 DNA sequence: TGTGCCACCAGCAACCCGATAGGAGGTGCGGAAGCTTTCTTT.

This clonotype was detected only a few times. CDR3 amino acids: CSALPRPSNTGELFF. CDR3 DNA sequence: TGCAGTGCCTTACCTAGACCGTCGAACACCGGGGAGCTGTTTTTT. The V gene is TRBV20-1, the J gene TRBJ2-2; D gene ambiguous. The CDR3 is 15 residues long. Trimming left V 6 bases short and J 0 bases short, with 14 bases between. The germline gives CDR1 DFQATT, CDR2 SNEGSKA (reference sequence).

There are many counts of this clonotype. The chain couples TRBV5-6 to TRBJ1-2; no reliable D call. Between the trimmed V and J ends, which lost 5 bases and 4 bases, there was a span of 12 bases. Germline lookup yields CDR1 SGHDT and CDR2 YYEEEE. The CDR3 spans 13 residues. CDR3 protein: CASSTASLYGYTF. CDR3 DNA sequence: TGTGCCAGCAGTACGGCTTCTCTCTATGGCTACACCTTC.

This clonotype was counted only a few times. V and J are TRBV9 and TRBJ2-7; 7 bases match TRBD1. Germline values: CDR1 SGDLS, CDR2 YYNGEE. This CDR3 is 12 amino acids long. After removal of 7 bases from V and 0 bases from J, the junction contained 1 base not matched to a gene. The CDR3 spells CASGDSSYEQYF. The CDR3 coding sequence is TGTGCCAGCGGGGACAGCTCCTACGAGCAGTACTTC.

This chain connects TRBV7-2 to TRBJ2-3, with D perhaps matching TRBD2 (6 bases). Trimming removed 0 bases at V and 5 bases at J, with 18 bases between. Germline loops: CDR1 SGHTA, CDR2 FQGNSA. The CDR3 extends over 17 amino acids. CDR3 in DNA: TGTGCCAGCAGCTTAGCGTTTTCCGGGAGAGAGGGAGATACGCAGTATTTT. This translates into CASSLAFSGREGDTQYF.

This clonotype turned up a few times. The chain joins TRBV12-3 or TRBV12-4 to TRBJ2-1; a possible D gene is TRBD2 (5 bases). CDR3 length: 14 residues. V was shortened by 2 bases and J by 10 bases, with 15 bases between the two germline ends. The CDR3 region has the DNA TGTGCCAGCAGTTTATTAGCGAGGCACGTGGAGCAGTTCTTC. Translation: CASSLLARHVEQFF.